The text below deals with one T cell receptor (beta chain). The source of the sample is a study of post-analysis software for immune sequencing data. Study details: Several disease courses (relapsing-remitting, secondary progressive and progressive-relapsing) of multiple sclerosis were included.

Sequencing libraries made from TCR beta cDNA carried unique molecular identifiers. T cells, 1 to 10 million of them, yielded some 500,000 cDNA molecules. TCRdb re-analysed the PCR reads in MiXCR, keeping a single row per CDR3 protein. The sample has about 430,000 distinct CDR3 sequences, 39% seen once. The sequencing input was blood. The sequence came from a girl aged 2 to 9 with multiple sclerosis.

Written as DNA, the CDR3 is TGTGCCAGCAGTTTAGCGGTTAGAAGGGAGCAGTTCTTC. Amino acids: CASSLAVRREQFF. V usage is TRBV12-3 or TRBV12-4 and J usage is TRBJ2-1, with D uncertain. The CDR3 length is 13 residues. V gave up 0 bases and J gave up 10 bases, with 10 bases separating them.